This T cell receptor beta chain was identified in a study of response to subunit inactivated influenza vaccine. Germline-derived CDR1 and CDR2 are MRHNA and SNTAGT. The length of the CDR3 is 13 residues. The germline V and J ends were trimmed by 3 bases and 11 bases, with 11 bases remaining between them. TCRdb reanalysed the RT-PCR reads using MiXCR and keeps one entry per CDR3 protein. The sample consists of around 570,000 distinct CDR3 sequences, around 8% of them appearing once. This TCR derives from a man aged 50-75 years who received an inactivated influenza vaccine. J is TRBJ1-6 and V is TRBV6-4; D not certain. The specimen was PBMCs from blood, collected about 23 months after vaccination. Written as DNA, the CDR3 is TGTGCCAGCAGTGAAACTCGAGGTGCACCCCTCCACTTT. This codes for CASSETRGAPLHF.